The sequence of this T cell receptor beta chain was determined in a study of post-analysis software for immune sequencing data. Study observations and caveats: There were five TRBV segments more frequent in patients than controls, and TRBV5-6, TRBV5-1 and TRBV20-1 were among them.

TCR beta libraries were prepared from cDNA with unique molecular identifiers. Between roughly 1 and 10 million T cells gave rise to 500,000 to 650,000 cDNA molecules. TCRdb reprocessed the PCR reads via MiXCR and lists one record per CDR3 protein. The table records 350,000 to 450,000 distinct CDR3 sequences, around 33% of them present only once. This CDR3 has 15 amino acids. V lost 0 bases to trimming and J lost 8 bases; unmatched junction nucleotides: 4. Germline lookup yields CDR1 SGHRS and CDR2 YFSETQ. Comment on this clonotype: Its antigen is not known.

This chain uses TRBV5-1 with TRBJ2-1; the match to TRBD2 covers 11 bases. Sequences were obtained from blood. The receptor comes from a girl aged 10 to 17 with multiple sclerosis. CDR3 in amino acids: CASSLVAGGRDEQFF. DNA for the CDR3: TGCGCCAGCAGCTTGGTAGCGGGGGGGCGGGATGAGCAGTTCTTC.